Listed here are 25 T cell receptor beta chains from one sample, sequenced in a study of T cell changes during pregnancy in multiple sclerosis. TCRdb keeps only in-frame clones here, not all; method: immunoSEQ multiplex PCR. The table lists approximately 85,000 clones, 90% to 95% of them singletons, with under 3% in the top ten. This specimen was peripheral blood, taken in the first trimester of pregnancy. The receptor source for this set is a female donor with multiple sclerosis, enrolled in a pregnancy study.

The CDR3 nucleotides are TGTGCCAGCAGTCCCCCGGGGTTTTACTATGGCTACACCTTC. Its protein product is CASSPPGFYYGYTF. The gene calls are TRBV28 and TRBJ1-2, with D uncertain. The germline V gene encodes CDR1 MDHEN and CDR2 SYDVKM. Between the trimmed V and J ends, which lost 5 bases and 3 bases, there was a span of 13 bases. The CDR3 contains 14 residues.

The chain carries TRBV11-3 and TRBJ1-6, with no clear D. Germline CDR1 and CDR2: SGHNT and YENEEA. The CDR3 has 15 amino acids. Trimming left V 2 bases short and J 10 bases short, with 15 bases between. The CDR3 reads CASSLLKGSGSPLHF. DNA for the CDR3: TGTGCCAGCAGCTTACTTAAAGGGAGTGGGTCACCCCTCCACTTT.

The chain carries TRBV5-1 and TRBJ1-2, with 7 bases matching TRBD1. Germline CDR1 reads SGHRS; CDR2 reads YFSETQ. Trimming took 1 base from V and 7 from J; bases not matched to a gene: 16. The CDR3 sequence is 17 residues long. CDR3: CASSLYTTGAKFGGYTF. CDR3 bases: TGCGCCAGCAGCTTGTACACAACAGGGGCGAAGTTTGGTGGCTACACCTTC.

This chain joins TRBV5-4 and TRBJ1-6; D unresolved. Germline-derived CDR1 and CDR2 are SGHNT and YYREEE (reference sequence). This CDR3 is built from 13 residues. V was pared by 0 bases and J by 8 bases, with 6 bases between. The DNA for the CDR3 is TGTGCCAGCAGCTTGGCCGGGGATTCACCCCTCCACTTT. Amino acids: CASSLAGDSPLHF.

The chain's CDR3 is CASNGGRGIDTQYF. In nucleotides, the CDR3 is TGTGCCAGCAATGGGGGCAGGGGAATAGATACGCAGTATTTT. The gene calls are TRBV6-5 and TRBJ2-3; tentative D call: TRBD1 (6 bases). The CDR3 is 14 amino acids. Germline lookup yields CDR1 MNHEY and CDR2 SVGAGI. The V gene lost 7 bases and the J gene lost 5 bases, with 16 bases spanning the gap.

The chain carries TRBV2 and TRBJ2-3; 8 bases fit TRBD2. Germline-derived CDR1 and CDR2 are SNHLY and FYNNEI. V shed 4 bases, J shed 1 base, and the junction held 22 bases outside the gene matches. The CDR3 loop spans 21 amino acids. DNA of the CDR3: TGTGCCAGCAGTGGGTCTACCGGGACTAGGCCGACGGAAAGCGGCACAGATACGCAGTATTTT. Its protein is CASSGSTGTRPTESGTDTQYF.

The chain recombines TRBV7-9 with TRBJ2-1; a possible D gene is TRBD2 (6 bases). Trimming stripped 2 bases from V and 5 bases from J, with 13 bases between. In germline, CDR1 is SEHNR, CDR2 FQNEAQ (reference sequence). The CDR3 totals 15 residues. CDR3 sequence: CASSLLLANDNEQFF. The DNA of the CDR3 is TGTGCCAGCAGCTTATTACTAGCAAACGACAATGAGCAGTTCTTC.

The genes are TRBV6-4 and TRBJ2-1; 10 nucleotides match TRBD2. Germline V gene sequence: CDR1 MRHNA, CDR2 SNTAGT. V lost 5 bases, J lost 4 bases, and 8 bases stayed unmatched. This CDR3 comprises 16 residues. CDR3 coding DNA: TGTGCCAGCAGTCCTTTAGCGGGAGGAGGGTACAATGAGCAGTTCTTC. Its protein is CASSPLAGGGYNEQFF.

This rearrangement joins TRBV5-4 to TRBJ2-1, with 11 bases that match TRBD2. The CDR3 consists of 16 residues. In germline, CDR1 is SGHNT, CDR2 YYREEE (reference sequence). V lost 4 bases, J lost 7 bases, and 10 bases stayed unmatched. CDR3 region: CASSGMQGLAANEQFF. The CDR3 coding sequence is TGTGCCAGCAGCGGTATGCAGGGACTAGCGGCGAATGAGCAGTTCTTC.

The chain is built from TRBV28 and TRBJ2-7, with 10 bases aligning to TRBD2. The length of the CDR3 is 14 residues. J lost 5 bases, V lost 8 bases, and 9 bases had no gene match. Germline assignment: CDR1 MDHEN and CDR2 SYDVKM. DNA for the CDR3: TGTGCCAGCGAGGGGGCTAGCGGGAGTCACGAGCAGTACTTC. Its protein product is CASEGASGSHEQYF.

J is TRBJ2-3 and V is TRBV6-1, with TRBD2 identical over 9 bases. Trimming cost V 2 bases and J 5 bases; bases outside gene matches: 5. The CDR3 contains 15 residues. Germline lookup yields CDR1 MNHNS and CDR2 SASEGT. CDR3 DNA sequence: TGTGCCAGCAGTGAACTAGCGGGGCAGATAGATACGCAGTATTTT. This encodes CASSELAGQIDTQYF.

Here the CDR3 DNA reads TGTGCCAGCAGTTACAGCGGACAGGGGGCGTCTAATGGCTACACCTTC. Residues: CASSYSGQGASNGYTF. The J gene is TRBJ1-2, the V gene TRBV6-5; 11 bases match TRBD1. The CDR3 is made up of 16 amino acids. Germline trimming cut 2 bases from V and 6 bases from J; bases unmatched to any gene: 8. Germline V CDR1 and CDR2: MNHEY, SVGAGI.

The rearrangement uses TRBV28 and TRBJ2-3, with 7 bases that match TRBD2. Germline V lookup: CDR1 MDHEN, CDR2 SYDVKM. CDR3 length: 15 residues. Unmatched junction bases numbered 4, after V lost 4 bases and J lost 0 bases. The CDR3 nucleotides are TGTGCCAGCAGTTCGGGGAGGGGCAGCACAGATACGCAGTATTTT. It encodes CASSSGRGSTDTQYF. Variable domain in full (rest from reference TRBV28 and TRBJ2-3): DVKVTQSSRYLVKRTGEKVFLECVQDMDHENMFWYRQDPGLGLRLIYFSYDVKMKEKGDIPEGYSVSREKKERFSLILESASTNQTSMYLCASSSGRGSTDTQYFGPGTRLTVL.

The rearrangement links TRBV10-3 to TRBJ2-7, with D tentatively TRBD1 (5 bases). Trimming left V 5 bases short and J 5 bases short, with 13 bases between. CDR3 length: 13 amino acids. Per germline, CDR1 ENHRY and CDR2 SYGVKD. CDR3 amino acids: CAISYTQGDEQYF. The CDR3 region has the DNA TGTGCCATCAGTTATACCCAGGGCGACGAGCAGTACTTC.

CDR3 in amino acids: CASSPRSGTTTNYGYTF. The CDR3 region has the DNA TGTGCCAGCTCACCACGATCCGGGACAACAACTAACTATGGCTACACCTTC. The chain recombines TRBV18 with TRBJ1-2; tentative D call: TRBD1 (6 bases). Germline V gene sequence: CDR1 KGHSH, CDR2 LQKENI. The CDR3 is 17 residues long. Trimming stripped 1 base from V and 0 bases from J, with 15 bases between.

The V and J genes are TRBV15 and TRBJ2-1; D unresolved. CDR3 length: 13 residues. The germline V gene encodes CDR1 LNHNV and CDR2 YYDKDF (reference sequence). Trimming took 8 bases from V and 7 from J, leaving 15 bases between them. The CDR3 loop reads CATAASPANEQFF. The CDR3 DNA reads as TGTGCCACCGCGGCGTCACCGGCTAATGAGCAGTTCTTC.

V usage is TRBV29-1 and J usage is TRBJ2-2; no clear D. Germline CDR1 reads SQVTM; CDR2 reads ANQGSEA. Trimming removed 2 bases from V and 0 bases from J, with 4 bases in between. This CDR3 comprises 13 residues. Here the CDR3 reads CSVEITNTGELFF. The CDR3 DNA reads TGCAGCGTTGAAATCACGAACACCGGGGAGCTGTTTTTT.

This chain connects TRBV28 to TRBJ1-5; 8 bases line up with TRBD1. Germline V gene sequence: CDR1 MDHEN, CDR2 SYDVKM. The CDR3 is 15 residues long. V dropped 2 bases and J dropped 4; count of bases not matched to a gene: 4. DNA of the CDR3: TGTGCCAGCAGTTTAACCACAGGGGGGAATCAGCCCCAGCATTTT. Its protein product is CASSLTTGGNQPQHF.

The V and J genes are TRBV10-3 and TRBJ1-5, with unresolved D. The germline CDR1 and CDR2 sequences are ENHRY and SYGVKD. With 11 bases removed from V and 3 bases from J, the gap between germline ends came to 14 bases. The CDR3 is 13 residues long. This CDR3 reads CAAQSGPNQPQHF. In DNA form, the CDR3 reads TGTGCCGCCCAGAGTGGGCCCAATCAGCCCCAGCATTTT.

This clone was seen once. In DNA form, the CDR3 reads TGTGCCAGCAGCCCGACTAGCGGGGGGACCTACAATGAGCAGTTCTTC. Translated: CASSPTSGGTYNEQFF. The chain is built from TRBV7-3 and TRBJ2-1, with TRBD2 identical over 13 bases. Looked up from germline, CDR1 is SGHTA and CDR2 is FQGTGA. CDR3 length: 16 residues. The V segment lost 5 bases and the J segment 2 bases; nucleotides outside the gene matches: 3.

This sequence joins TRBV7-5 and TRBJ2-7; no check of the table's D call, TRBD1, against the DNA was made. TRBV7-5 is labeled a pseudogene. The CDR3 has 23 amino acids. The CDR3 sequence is CARSLGYEVVRGFHKNSSYEQYF. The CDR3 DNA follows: TGTGCCAGAAGCTTAGGATACGAGGTAGTCAGGGGCTTCCATAAAAATAGCTCCTACGAGCAGTACTTC.

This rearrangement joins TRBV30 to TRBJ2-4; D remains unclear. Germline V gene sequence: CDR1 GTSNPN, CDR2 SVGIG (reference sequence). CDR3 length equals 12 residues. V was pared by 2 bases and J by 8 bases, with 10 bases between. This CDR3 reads CAWSPGLDIQYF. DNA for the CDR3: TGTGCCTGGAGTCCCGGTTTGGACATTCAGTACTTC. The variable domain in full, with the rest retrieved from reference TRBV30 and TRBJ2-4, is SQTIHQWPATLVQPVGSPLSLECTVEGTSNPNLYWYRQAAGRGLQLLFYSVGIGQISSEVPQNLSASRPQDRQFILSSKKLLLSDSGFYLCAWSPGLDIQYFGAGTRLSVL.

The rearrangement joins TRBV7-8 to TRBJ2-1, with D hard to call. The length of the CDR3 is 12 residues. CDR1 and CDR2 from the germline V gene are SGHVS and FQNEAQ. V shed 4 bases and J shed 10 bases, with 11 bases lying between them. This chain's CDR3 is CASSSTAMEQFF. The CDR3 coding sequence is TGTGCCAGCAGCTCTACCGCCATGGAGCAGTTCTTC. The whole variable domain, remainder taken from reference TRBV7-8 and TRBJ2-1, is GAGVSQSPRYKVAKRGQDVALRCDPISGHVSLFWYQQALGQGPEFLTYFQNEAQLDKSGLPSDRFFAERPEGSVSTLKIQRTQQEDSAVYLCASSSTAMEQFFGPGTRLTVL.

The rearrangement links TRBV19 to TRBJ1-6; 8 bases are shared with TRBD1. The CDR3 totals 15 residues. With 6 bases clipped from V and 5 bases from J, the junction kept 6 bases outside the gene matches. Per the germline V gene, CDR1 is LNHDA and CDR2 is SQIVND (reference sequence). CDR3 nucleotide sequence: TGTGCCAGTAGCCAGGGACAGGCGCATAATTCACCCCTCCACTTT. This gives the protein CASSQGQAHNSPLHF.

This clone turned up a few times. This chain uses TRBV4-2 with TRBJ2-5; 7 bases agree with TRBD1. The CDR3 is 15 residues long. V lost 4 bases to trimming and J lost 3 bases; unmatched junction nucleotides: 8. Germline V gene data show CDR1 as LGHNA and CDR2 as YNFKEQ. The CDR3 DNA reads TGTGCCAGCAGCCCAGGGGGTCCAGGGGAAGAGACCCAGTACTTC. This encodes CASSPGGPGEETQYF.